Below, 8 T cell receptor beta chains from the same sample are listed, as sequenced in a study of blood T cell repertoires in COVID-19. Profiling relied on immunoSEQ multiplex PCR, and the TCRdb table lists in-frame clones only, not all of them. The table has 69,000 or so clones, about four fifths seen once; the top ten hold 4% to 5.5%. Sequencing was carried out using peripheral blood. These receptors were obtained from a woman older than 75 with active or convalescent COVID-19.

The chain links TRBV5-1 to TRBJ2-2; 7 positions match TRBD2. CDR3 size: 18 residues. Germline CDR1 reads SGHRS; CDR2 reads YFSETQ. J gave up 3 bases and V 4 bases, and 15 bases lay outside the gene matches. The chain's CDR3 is CASSIRPSWGGDTGELFF. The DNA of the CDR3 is TGCGCCAGCAGCATTCGGCCCTCTTGGGGGGGTGACACCGGGGAGCTGTTTTTT.

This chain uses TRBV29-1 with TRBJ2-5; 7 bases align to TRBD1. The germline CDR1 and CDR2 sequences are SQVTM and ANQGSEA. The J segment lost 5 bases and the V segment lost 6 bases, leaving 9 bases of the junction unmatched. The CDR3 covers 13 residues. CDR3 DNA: TGCAGCGTCCGACTCACAGGGGCGGAGACCCAGTACTTC. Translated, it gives CSVRLTGAETQYF.

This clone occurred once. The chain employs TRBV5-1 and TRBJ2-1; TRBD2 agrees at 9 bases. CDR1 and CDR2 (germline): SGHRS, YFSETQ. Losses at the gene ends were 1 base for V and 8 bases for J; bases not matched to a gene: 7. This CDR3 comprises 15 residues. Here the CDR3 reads CASSLSGGLGDEQFF. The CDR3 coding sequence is TGCGCCAGCAGCTTGAGCGGGGGGCTTGGGGATGAGCAGTTCTTC.

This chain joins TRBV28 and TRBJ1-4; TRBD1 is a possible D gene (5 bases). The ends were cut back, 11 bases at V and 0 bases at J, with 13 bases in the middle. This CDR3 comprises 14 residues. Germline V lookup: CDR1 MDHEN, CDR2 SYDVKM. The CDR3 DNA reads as TGTGCCGTGGGCAGGGCGGCAACTAATGAAAAACTGTTTTTT. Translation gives CAVGRAATNEKLFF.

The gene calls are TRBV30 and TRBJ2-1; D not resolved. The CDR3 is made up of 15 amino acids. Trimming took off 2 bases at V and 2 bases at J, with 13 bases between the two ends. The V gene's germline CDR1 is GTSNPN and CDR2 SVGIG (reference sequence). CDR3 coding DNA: TGTGCCTGGAGTACCCAGCGCGCGACCTACAATGAGCAGTTCTTC. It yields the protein CAWSTQRATYNEQFF.

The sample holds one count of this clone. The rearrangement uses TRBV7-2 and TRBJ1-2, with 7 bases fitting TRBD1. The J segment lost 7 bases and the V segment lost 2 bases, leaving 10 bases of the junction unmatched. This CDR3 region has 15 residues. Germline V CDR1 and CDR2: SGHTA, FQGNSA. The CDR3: CASSLRRQGVGGYTF. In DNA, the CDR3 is TGTGCCAGCAGCTTAAGGCGACAGGGAGTCGGTGGCTACACCTTC.

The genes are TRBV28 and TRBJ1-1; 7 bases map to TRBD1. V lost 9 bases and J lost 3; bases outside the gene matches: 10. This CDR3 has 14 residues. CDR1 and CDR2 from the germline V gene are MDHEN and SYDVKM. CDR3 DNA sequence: TGTGCCAGTGACAGGGAGTCAACTTACACTGAAGCTTTCTTT. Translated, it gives CASDRESTYTEAFF.

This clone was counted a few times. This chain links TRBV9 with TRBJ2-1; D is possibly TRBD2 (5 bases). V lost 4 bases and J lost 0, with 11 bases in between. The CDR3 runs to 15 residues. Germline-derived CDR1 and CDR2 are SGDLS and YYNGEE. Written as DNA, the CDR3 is TGTGCCAGCAGCACACACCGGGACTCCTACAATGAGCAGTTCTTC. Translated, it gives CASSTHRDSYNEQFF.